The next 13 T cell receptor beta chains were all read from a single sample in a study of shared clonotypes between healthy human individuals. Profiling relied on immunoSEQ multiplex PCR, and the TCRdb table lists in-frame clones only, not all of them. This table has a few million clones, about 94% appearing once. The sequencing sample was made of naive CD4+ T cells sorted from blood. The subset here: CD45RA+ positively selected. These receptors were obtained from a man younger than 35 in good health.

V gene TRBV6-1 combines with J gene TRBJ1-2, with a tentative D call TRBD1 (5 bases). Trimming took off 6 bases at V and 3 bases at J, with 11 bases between the two ends. The CDR3 is 13 residues long. Germline V CDR1 and CDR2: MNHNS, SASEGT. The CDR3 region is CASREQEYYGYTF. CDR3 DNA: TGTGCCAGCAGGGAACAGGAGTACTATGGCTACACCTTC.

This chain connects TRBV7-9 to TRBJ2-3, with 7 bases lining up with TRBD2. The CDR3 has 15 residues. CDR1 SEHNR and CDR2 FQNEAQ come from the germline V gene (reference sequence). V was clipped by 0 bases and J by 2 bases; unmatched bases: 2. The DNA for the CDR3 is TGTGCCAGCAGCTTAGCTGGGACTACCACAGATACGCAGTATTTT. Translated, it gives CASSLAGTTTDTQYF.

V and J are TRBV28 and TRBJ2-3; 8 bases are shared with TRBD1. Germline values: CDR1 MDHEN, CDR2 SYDVKM. V shed 7 bases and J 0 bases; nucleotides not matched to a gene: 6. The CDR3 runs to 15 residues. CDR3 sequence: CASTSDRESTDTQYF. The CDR3 bases are TGTGCCAGCACCTCGGACAGGGAAAGCACAGATACGCAGTATTTT.

Concerning this clone: Other DNA sequences in the same sample also yield this CDR3. This rearrangement joins TRBV12-5 to TRBJ2-1, with a possible D match to TRBD2 (5 bases). V dropped 0 bases and J dropped 9 bases, with 6 bases sitting between them. The CDR3 totals 12 residues. CDR1 LGHNT and CDR2 FRNRAP come from the germline V gene. The CDR3 DNA reads as TGTGCTAGTGGTTTGGTACTAGGTGAGCAGTTCTTC. The encoded protein is CASGLVLGEQFF.

The genes are TRBV30 and TRBJ2-3; 7 nucleotides line up with TRBD1. The germline CDR1 and CDR2 sequences are GTSNPN and SVGIG (reference sequence). Germline trimming cut 8 bases from V and 10 bases from J; bases unmatched to any gene: 12. CDR3 length: 12 residues. The CDR3 sequence is CAGDRVQGAQYF. The DNA of the CDR3 is TGTGCCGGAGACAGGGTTCAAGGTGCGCAGTATTTT.

The CDR3 nucleotides read TGTGCCAGCAGCTTACAGCAGGGGATAGGGAATCAGCCCCAGCATTTT. Its protein is CASSLQQGIGNQPQHF. The chain joins TRBV7-2 to TRBJ1-5, with D perhaps matching TRBD1 (6 bases). The CDR3 is 16 amino acids. Trimming pared 2 bases from V and 4 bases from J, leaving 15 bases between. Germline V gene lookup returns CDR1 SGHTA and CDR2 FQGNSA.

This chain links TRBV7-8 with TRBJ1-6; D remains unclear. Trimming removed 3 bases at V and 10 bases at J, with 10 bases between. CDR1 and CDR2 from the germline V gene are SGHVS and FQNEAQ. The length of the CDR3 is 13 residues. This CDR3 is CASSFNQGSPLHF. The DNA for the CDR3 is TGTGCCAGCAGCTTCAATCAAGGATCACCCCTCCACTTT.

In this sample, this clone turned up once. The chain employs TRBV7-7 and TRBJ1-1; possibly TRBD1 for D (5 bases). CDR1 and CDR2 (germline): SSHAT, FNYEAQ (reference sequence). The CDR3 spans 12 residues. This CDR3 reads CAIFVQGTEAFF. The CDR3, as DNA: TGTGCTATTTTCGTCCAGGGAACTGAAGCTTTCTTT.

To note about this clone: The identical CDR3 is also encoded by other nucleotide sequences in the sample. V and J are TRBV5-1 and TRBJ2-3; D remains ambiguous. Per germline, CDR1 SGHRS and CDR2 YFSETQ. The CDR3 consists of 13 residues. V lost 8 bases and J 1 base, leaving 11 bases between the germline ends. CDR3: CASGPGGTDTQYF. CDR3 bases: TGCGCCAGTGGGCCTGGTGGCACAGATACGCAGTATTTT.

The chain has TRBV10-3 and TRBJ2-5; no definite D call. Germline values: CDR1 ENHRY, CDR2 SYGVKD. V lost 4 bases to trimming and J lost 2 bases, with 8 bases between them. The length of the CDR3 is 13 residues. CDR3 coding DNA: TGTGCCATCAGTGGAGCGTTTCAAGAGACCCAGTACTTC. It specifies CAISGAFQETQYF.

As concerns this clone: This specimen includes other DNA sequences encoding the same CDR3. V and J are TRBV19 and TRBJ1-2, with 8 bases lining up with TRBD1. Germline CDR1 and CDR2: LNHDA and SQIVND (reference sequence). The CDR3 runs to 14 residues. The V gene end was trimmed by 5 bases and the J gene end by 4 bases; junction bases not matched to a gene: 6. As DNA, the CDR3 is TGTGCCAGTAGTCCAGGACAGGGCCGCTATGGCTACACCTTC. Encoded protein: CASSPGQGRYGYTF.

This sequence joins TRBV4-3 and TRBJ2-6; TRBD1 is a possible D gene (6 bases). The CDR3 is 16 amino acids. The germline CDR1 and CDR2 sequences are LGHNA and YSLEER. V was cut by 3 bases and J by 0 bases, with 9 bases left in between. CDR3 nucleotides: TGCGCCAGCAGCCAGGGACATTACTCTGGGGCCAACGTCCTGACTTTC. It is translated as CASSQGHYSGANVLTF.

The chain links TRBV12-5 to TRBJ1-1; possibly TRBD1 for D (6 bases). From germline, CDR1 is LGHNT and CDR2 FRNRAP. Trimming pared 2 bases from V and 8 bases from J, leaving 15 bases between. The CDR3 totals 14 residues. Here the CDR3 DNA reads TGTGCTAGTGGTTTGAAAAAGGGACAAGAGGAAGCTTTCTTT. Encoded protein: CASGLKKGQEEAFF.